Described below is a single T cell receptor (beta chain) sequence and its context. This CDR3 is 15 amino acids long. From germline, CDR1 is SGHRS and CDR2 YFSETQ. Trimming removed 0 bases at V and 5 bases at J, with 15 bases between. This record comes from a study of blood T cell repertoires in COVID-19. Study context: PBMCs, B-cell-depleted T cells, or T cells were the source of the cDNA or gDNA that made up the material.

The assay was immunoSEQ multiplex PCR, and TCRdb's table has in-frame clones only and misses some. This table holds roughly 260,000 clones, around nine tenths found once. Material: peripheral blood. This receptor was taken from a woman aged 40 to 50 who had recovered from COVID-19. The J gene is TRBJ2-7, the V gene TRBV5-1; D is unclear. The CDR3 region has the DNA TGCGCCAGCAGCTTGGGGCAATCAGGCCGAAACGAGCAGTACTTC. It specifies CASSLGQSGRNEQYF.